The 3 T cell receptor beta chains reported below all come from one sample, sequenced in a study of shared clonotypes between healthy human individuals. This table comes from immunoSEQ multiplex PCR, and its TCRdb copy is limited to in-frame clones, with some not included. Here the sample spans around 2.1 million clones, more than 85% being singletons. CD8 cells classed as naive were CD45RO-negative and positively selected for CCR7, excluding terminally differentiated effector memory CD45RA+ cells. Sequenced input: naive CD8+ T cells from PBMCs. These receptors were obtained from a young man in good health. Some clones in this sample may be carry-over from other donors' samples.

The chain couples TRBV27 to TRBJ1-2; TRBD1 matches 7 bases. Losses at the gene ends were 5 bases for V and 4 bases for J; bases not matched to a gene: 7. The germline V gene encodes CDR1 MNHEY and CDR2 SMNVEV (reference sequence). The CDR3 runs to 14 residues. The CDR3 spells CASSLDRVGYGYTF. For the CDR3, the DNA is TGTGCCAGCAGTCTAGACAGGGTCGGCTATGGCTACACCTTC.

This chain connects TRBV27 to TRBJ2-7; TRBD1 matches at 7 bases. This CDR3 comprises 15 residues. Trimming cost V 2 bases and J 2 bases; bases outside gene matches: 6. Germline CDR1 is MNHEY and CDR2 is SMNVEV (reference sequence). CDR3 in DNA: TGTGCCAGCAGTTTACGGACAGGCGGCACCTACGAGCAGTACTTC. Translation: CASSLRTGGTYEQYF.

This clone was observed once. This chain connects TRBV9 to TRBJ2-5, with 10 bases matching TRBD2. This CDR3 comprises 13 residues. Germline CDR1 reads SGDLS; CDR2 reads YYNGEE. The chain's CDR3 is CAPAGGPQETQYF. The CDR3 DNA reads TGTGCTCCAGCGGGAGGGCCACAAGAGACCCAGTACTTC.